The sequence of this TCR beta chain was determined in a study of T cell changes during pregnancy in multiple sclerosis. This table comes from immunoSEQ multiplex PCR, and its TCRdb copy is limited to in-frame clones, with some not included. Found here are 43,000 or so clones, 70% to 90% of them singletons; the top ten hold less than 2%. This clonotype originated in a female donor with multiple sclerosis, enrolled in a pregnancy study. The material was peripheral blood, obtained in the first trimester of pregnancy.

The CDR3 sequence is CASSALWAGRDGYTF. The CDR3 nucleotides are TGCGCCAGCAGCGCGTTATGGGCAGGGCGCGATGGCTACACCTTC. The V call is TRBV5-1, the J call TRBJ1-2; the D gene is possibly TRBD1 (5 bases). Per germline, CDR1 SGHRS and CDR2 YFSETQ. The CDR3 covers 15 residues. V lost 4 bases and J lost 6, with 19 bases in between.